Below, 20 T cell receptor beta chains from the same sample are listed, as sequenced in a study of cytomegalovirus exposure and HLA in healthy donors. In the PCR, 60 Vbeta and 13 Jbeta primers were used. The protocol was immunoSEQ multiplex PCR, while the TCRdb copy is restricted to in-frame clones and leaves out a portion. Here the sample spans around 96,000 clones, approximately 76% being singletons. Sequenced material: PBMCs. Source of these receptors: a man younger than 45 in good health and CMV-seropositive.

The chain carries TRBV5-1 and TRBJ2-7, with D tentatively TRBD1 (6 bases). V was pared by 0 bases and J by 3 bases, with 16 bases between. Germline loops: CDR1 SGHRS, CDR2 YFSETQ. The CDR3 is 16 amino acids. CDR3 sequence reads: CASSLVGGDYYYEQYF. In DNA, the CDR3 is TGCGCCAGCAGCTTGGTTGGGGGCGACTACTACTACGAGCAGTACTTC.

The V gene is TRBV15, the J gene TRBJ2-2; 8 positions match TRBD1. The CDR3 is 17 residues long. V dropped 0 bases and J dropped 5; count of bases not matched to a gene: 8. In germline, CDR1 is LNHNV, CDR2 YYDKDF (reference sequence). CDR3 DNA sequence: TGTGCCACCAGCAGAGAGCCCAGGGGGCTAAGAACCGGGGAGCTGTTTTTT. The encoded protein is CATSREPRGLRTGELFF.

This clone turned up a few times. CDR3 coding DNA: TGTGCCAGCGGACTTTGGGAGCAGTACTTC. Translated: CASGLWEQYF. V gene TRBV2 combines with J gene TRBJ2-7; TRBD2 might be the D (5 bases). CDR1 is SNHLY and CDR2 is FYNNEI in the germline V gene. The CDR3 covers 10 residues. V shed 8 bases and J shed 7 bases, with 9 bases lying between them.

The chain employs TRBV6-5 and TRBJ2-7; 7 bases match TRBD1. CDR1 and CDR2 (germline): MNHEY, SVGAGI. CDR3 length: 14 residues. After removal of 6 bases from V and 3 bases from J, the junction contained 8 bases not matched to a gene. CDR3 region: CASRLRDSRYEQYF. CDR3 coding DNA: TGTGCCAGCAGACTCCGGGACAGCCGCTACGAGCAGTACTTC.

V and J are TRBV5-1 and TRBJ2-1; TRBD2 aligns across 9 bases. Looked up from germline, CDR1 is SGHRS and CDR2 is YFSETQ. This CDR3 has 15 residues. The J segment lost 9 bases and the V segment lost 2 bases, leaving 9 bases of the junction unmatched. The chain's CDR3 is CASSFGGGAGREQFF. CDR3 sequence (DNA): TGCGCCAGCAGCTTCGGCGGGGGGGCGGGGCGTGAGCAGTTCTTC.

The J gene is TRBJ2-6, the V gene TRBV7-9; D gene unclear. This CDR3 contains 17 residues. V was shortened by 4 bases and J by 0 bases, with 13 bases between the two germline ends. Germline loops: CDR1 SEHNR, CDR2 FQNEAQ (reference sequence). CDR3 sequence (DNA): TGTGCCAGCAGCTCCGCGGCTGGCAGCTCTGGGGCCAACGTCCTGACTTTC. It codes for CASSSAAGSSGANVLTF.

This clone has more than one count but fewer than ten. The rearrangement joins TRBV30 to TRBJ2-1; D is ambiguous. This CDR3 is 15 amino acids long. Trimming shortened V by 2 bases and J by 0 bases, and 11 bases separated the two germline ends. The V gene's germline CDR1 is GTSNPN and CDR2 SVGIG (reference sequence). Written as DNA, the CDR3 is TGTGCCTGGAGTTCCCCTTTTTACTCCTACAATGAGCAGTTCTTC. Amino acids: CAWSSPFYSYNEQFF.

The chain is built from TRBV15 and TRBJ2-1; 13 positions match TRBD2. Per germline, CDR1 LNHNV and CDR2 YYDKDF (reference sequence). V shed 8 bases and J 4 bases; nucleotides not matched to a gene: 2. The CDR3 sequence is 14 residues long. This CDR3 is CATEGLAGYNEQFF. In DNA, the CDR3 is TGTGCCACCGAGGGACTAGCGGGGTACAATGAGCAGTTCTTC.

The chain carries TRBV19 and TRBJ2-4; D uncertain. The CDR3 contains 14 residues. Per the germline V gene, CDR1 is LNHDA and CDR2 is SQIVND (reference sequence). V lost 3 bases and J lost 5, with 11 bases in between. The CDR3 spells CASSIQRRENIQYF. In DNA, the CDR3 is TGTGCCAGTAGTATTCAGAGACGGGAAAACATTCAGTACTTC.

This clone has a handful of counts. The J gene is TRBJ1-6, the V gene TRBV21-1. TRBV21-1 is shown as a pseudogene. The CDR3 totals 18 residues. CDR3 sequence: CASSKAPRGSAQYSPLHF. CDR3 in DNA: TGTGCCAGCAGCAAAGCCCCTCGCGGCTCGGCGCAGTATTCACCCCTCCACTTT.

V is TRBV7-9 and J is TRBJ2-2; 11 bases match TRBD2. The length of the CDR3 is 17 residues. Trimming removed 5 bases from V and 0 bases from J; junction bases left unmatched: 5. CDR1 SEHNR and CDR2 FQNEAQ come from the germline V gene (reference sequence). Written as DNA, the CDR3 is TGTGCCAGCAGCGATTCACTAGCGGGGGCGAACACCGGGGAGCTGTTTTTT. Its translation is CASSDSLAGANTGELFF.

The rearrangement joins TRBV27 to TRBJ1-6; 12 nucleotides line up with TRBD1. This CDR3 has 17 residues. The V gene end was trimmed by 3 bases and the J gene end by 7 bases; junction bases not matched to a gene: 7. The germline gives CDR1 MNHEY, CDR2 SMNVEV (reference sequence). The CDR3 nucleotides are TGTGCCAGCAGTTTTTTCGGGGGACAGGGGGCCAATTCACCCCTCCACTTT. It encodes CASSFFGGQGANSPLHF.

This chain links TRBV2 with TRBJ1-4; TRBD1 might be the D (6 bases). CDR1 and CDR2 from the germline V gene are SNHLY and FYNNEI. V was clipped by 8 bases and J by 6 bases, with 19 bases between them. This CDR3 is built from 15 residues. CDR3 amino acids: CASARVNRVYEKLFF. The CDR3 nucleotides read TGTGCCAGCGCGCGGGTGAACAGGGTTTATGAAAAACTGTTTTTT.

The chain combines TRBV9 with TRBJ1-6, with D possibly being TRBD1 (5 bases). Trimming took off 1 base at V and 7 bases at J, with 18 bases between the two ends. Germline CDR1 is SGDLS and CDR2 is YYNGEE. This CDR3 has 17 amino acids. DNA for the CDR3: TGTGCCAGCAGCGTAACCTCCGAGTCCAGGGTAAATTCACCCCTCCACTTT. The encoded protein is CASSVTSESRVNSPLHF.

The V and J genes are TRBV5-4 and TRBJ2-7; 8 bases fit TRBD2. CDR3 length: 15 residues. V lost 4 bases, J lost 0 bases, and 6 bases stayed unmatched. Germline values: CDR1 SGHNT, CDR2 YYREEE (reference sequence). CDR3 sequence (DNA): TGTGCCAGCAGCCGCGGGGGGCAGAGCTCCTACGAGCAGTACTTC. Its translation: CASSRGGQSSYEQYF.

This chain uses TRBV10-3 with TRBJ1-3; 9 positions agree with TRBD1. The CDR3 has 15 amino acids. J was trimmed by 0 bases and V by 5 bases; bases with no gene match: 2. Per the germline V gene, CDR1 is ENHRY and CDR2 is SYGVKD. The CDR3 region has the DNA TGTGCCATCAGTATACAGGGGGCCTCTGGAAACACCATATATTTT. It is translated as CAISIQGASGNTIYF.

In the case of this clone: The same CDR3 also results from other DNA sequences found in this sample. The rearrangement links TRBV7-9 to TRBJ2-2, with 8 bases lining up with TRBD1. Germline trimming cut 6 bases from V and 3 bases from J; bases unmatched to any gene: 15. CDR3 length: 18 residues. Germline CDR1 and CDR2: SEHNR and FQNEAQ (reference sequence). CDR3 region: CASRLSPFDRGDTGELFF. DNA of the CDR3: TGTGCCAGCAGACTCTCACCCTTCGACAGGGGCGACACCGGGGAGCTGTTTTTT.

V gene TRBV12-5 combines with J gene TRBJ2-6, with D perhaps TRBD2 (5 bases). The CDR3 runs 17 residues. Trimming pared 3 bases from V and 0 bases from J, leaving 12 bases between. From germline, CDR1 is LGHNT and CDR2 FRNRAP. The CDR3 loop is CASGLAEKSSGANVLTF. Here the CDR3 DNA reads TGTGCTAGTGGTTTAGCGGAGAAGAGCTCTGGGGCCAACGTCCTGACTTTC.

The CDR3 here is CASRINPGQGTTGELFF. CDR3 sequence (DNA): TGTGCCAGTAGGATAAATCCGGGACAGGGGACCACCGGGGAGCTGTTTTTT. The gene calls are TRBV19 and TRBJ2-2, with TRBD1 matching over 10 bases. The length of the CDR3 is 17 residues. Germline-derived CDR1 and CDR2 are LNHDA and SQIVND (reference sequence). J lost 4 bases, V lost 6 bases, and 11 bases had no gene match.

The chain is built from TRBV9 and TRBJ1-2, with 7 bases aligning to TRBD1. Trimming at V came to 0 bases and at J to 3 bases, leaving 8 bases not matched to a gene. CDR1 SGDLS and CDR2 YYNGEE come from the germline V gene. The CDR3 sequence is 16 residues long. The CDR3 DNA is TGTGCCAGCAGCGTAGGCCCCACAGGGGTGGACTATGGCTACACCTTC. This encodes CASSVGPTGVDYGYTF. The full variable domain, its missing parts supplied by reference TRBV9 and TRBJ1-2, is DSGVTQTPKHLITATGQRVTLRCSPRSGDLSVYWYQQSLDQGLQFLIQYYNGEERAKGNILERFSAQQFPDLHSELNLSSLELGDSALYFCASSVGPTGVDYGYTFGSGTRLTVV.